These T cell receptor beta chains were read from a single sample in a study of T cells in Graves' hyperthyroidism and ophthalmopathy. From the multiplex PCR reads, TCRdb called clonotypes with MiXCR, one entry per CDR3 protein. The sample lists about 590,000 distinct CDR3 sequences, 13% to 15% seen once, with more than 6% in the top ten. The sequenced sample consisted of blood. These receptors came from a young woman with Graves' ophthalmopathy. Each CDR3 is given with its conserved first and last residue. Fields, in order: clone size, D gene, V gene, J gene, CDR3 length, CDR3 protein, CDR3 DNA. A D gene is named only where the DNA matches it firmly. A clone size is listed for some rows: how often the clone was seen (once, few, many), or a class if it is expanded.

>-|-|TRBV19|TRBJ2-5|13
CASSIGRTETQYF
TGTGCCAGTAGTATAGGACGAACAGAGACCCAGTACTTC
>-|TRBD1|TRBV6-1|TRBJ2-5|14
CASMGGQGKETQYF
TGTGCCAGCATGGGGGGACAGGGGAAAGAGACCCAGTACTTC
>many|-|TRBV18|TRBJ1-1|15
CASSPAFTQNTEAFF
TGTGCCAGCTCACCAGCTTTCACACAGAACACTGAAGCTTTCTTT
>many|-|TRBV28|TRBJ2-3|16
CASSPFYRDSTDTQYF
TGTGCCAGCAGCCCCTTTTACCGGGACAGCACAGATACGCAGTATTTT
>few|TRBD2|TRBV30|TRBJ2-5|12
CAWSLAEETQYF
TGTGCCTGGAGTCTAGCGGAGGAGACCCAGTACTTC
>many|TRBD2|TRBV20-1|TRBJ2-1|14
CSAPRTSGDNEQFF
TGCAGTGCTCCAAGGACTAGCGGGGACAATGAGCAGTTCTTC
>many|TRBD1|TRBV7-8|TRBJ1-6|14
CASSSQGMVSPLHF
TGTGCCAGCAGCTCACAGGGGATGGTTTCACCCCTCCACTTT
>many|TRBD1|TRBV27|TRBJ1-6|20
CASSLMGTGTGEGGNSPLHF
TGTGCCAGCAGTTTAATGGGGACAGGGACCGGTGAAGGGGGCAATTCACCCCTCCACTTT
>many|TRBD1|TRBV19|TRBJ1-1|15
CASSHARGLDTEAFF
TGTGCCAGTAGTCATGCAAGGGGGCTTGACACTGAAGCTTTCTTT
>-|TRBD2|TRBV7-9|TRBJ2-1|14
CASTTKREHNEQFF
TGTGCCAGCACCACGAAGCGGGAACACAATGAGCAGTTCTTC
>many|TRBD2|TRBV27|TRBJ2-7|17
CASSWGLAGGATYEQYF
TGTGCCAGCAGTTGGGGACTAGCGGGAGGTGCCACCTACGAGCAGTACTTC
>many|-|TRBV2|TRBJ1-5|15
CASGGRRASNQPQHF
TGTGCCAGCGGGGGTAGGAGGGCGAGCAATCAGCCCCAGCATTTT
>few|-|TRBV19|TRBJ2-3|17
CASSIGPPGHSTDTQYF
TGTGCCAGTAGTATAGGTCCCCCAGGTCATAGCACAGATACGCAGTATTTT
>many|-|TRBV7-3|TRBJ2-7|14
CASSLEQAFSEQYF
TGTGCCAGCAGCCTAGAACAGGCGTTTTCCGAGCAGTACTTC